These 10 T cell receptor beta chains were sequenced from one sample in a study of response to subunit inactivated influenza vaccine. From the RT-PCR reads, TCRdb called clonotypes with MiXCR, one entry per CDR3 protein. The table includes roughly 500,000 distinct CDR3 sequences, more than 15% detected once. Source: CD4+ T cells sorted from PBMCs, taken about 23 months after vaccination. These receptor sequences come from a man aged 45 to 70 who received an inactivated influenza vaccine.

This chain links TRBV12-3 or TRBV12-4 with TRBJ1-2; D gene unclear. The CDR3 runs 13 residues. V lost 3 bases to trimming and J lost 8 bases, with 13 bases between them. As DNA, the CDR3 is TGTGCCAGCAGTTTTGGGAAAGGAGGCGGCTACACCTTC. Protein: CASSFGKGGGYTF.

This clonotype was seen a handful of times. The chain couples TRBV5-4 to TRBJ2-7; 7 bases agree with TRBD1. This CDR3 region has 16 residues. The junction had 6 bases not matched to a gene; V was cut back by 0 bases and J by 0 bases. The V gene's germline CDR1 is SGHNT and CDR2 YYREEE (reference sequence). Here the CDR3 reads CASSLGWTGTSYEQYF. The CDR3 nucleotides read TGTGCCAGCAGCTTGGGGTGGACAGGTACCTCCTACGAGCAGTACTTC.

The sample holds many counts of this clonotype. The CDR3, as DNA: TGTGCCAGCAGCATTAGCGGCATGCACTCCTACGAGCAGTACTTC. Translating gives CASSISGMHSYEQYF. V is TRBV13 and J is TRBJ2-7; TRBD2 is a possible D gene (6 bases). This CDR3 is built from 15 residues. Germline V CDR1 and CDR2: PRHDT, FYEKMQ (reference sequence). Trimming removed 5 bases at V and 0 bases at J, with 14 bases between.

The rearrangement joins TRBV5-1 to TRBJ2-7; no definite D call. The CDR3 consists of 15 residues. Looked up from germline, CDR1 is SGHRS and CDR2 is YFSETQ. The V end lost 0 bases, the J end lost 7 bases, and 17 bases lay between the germline ends. The CDR3 sequence is CASSLGATSTREQYF. Here the CDR3 DNA reads TGCGCCAGCAGCTTGGGGGCTACCTCTACGCGGGAGCAGTACTTC. Full variable domain (remainder filled in from reference TRBV5-1 and TRBJ2-7): KAGVTQTPRYLIKTRGQQVTLSCSPISGHRSVSWYQQTPGQGLQFLFEYFSETQRNKGNFPGRFSGRQFSNSRSEMNVSTLELGDSALYLCASSLGATSTREQYFGPGTRLTVT.

There are a few counts of this clonotype. The chain recombines TRBV3-1 with TRBJ2-2; 8 bases align to TRBD1. Trimming removed 3 bases from V and 6 bases from J; junction bases left unmatched: 3. The CDR3 has 14 residues. Germline V gene data show CDR1 as LGHDT and CDR2 as YNNKEL (reference sequence). The CDR3 region has the DNA TGTGCCAGCAGCCAGGCAGGGGGCCCCGGGGAGCTGTTTTTT. It encodes CASSQAGGPGELFF.

In its sample, this clonotype was seen a few times. The chain carries TRBV20-1 and TRBJ2-1; possibly TRBD2 for D (6 bases). The CDR3 contains 16 residues. Germline V gene lookup returns CDR1 DFQATT and CDR2 SNEGSKA (reference sequence). V gave up 6 bases and J gave up 0 bases, with 18 bases separating them. CDR3 nucleotides: TGCAGTGCCAAACACGGGGCGGGGAGCTCCTACAATGAGCAGTTCTTC. Protein: CSAKHGAGSSYNEQFF.

This clonotype was counted at least ten times. This sequence joins TRBV12-3 or TRBV12-4 and TRBJ1-5; tentatively, D is TRBD1 (5 bases). With 6 bases removed from V and 4 bases from J, the gap between germline ends came to 10 bases. This CDR3 comprises 13 residues. CDR3 amino acids: CASSRGENQPQHF. For the CDR3, the DNA is TGTGCCAGCAGCAGAGGGGAGAATCAGCCCCAGCATTTT.

V usage is TRBV29-1 and J usage is TRBJ2-5; D is possibly TRBD1 (6 bases). V lost 3 bases and J lost 1, with 15 bases in between. This CDR3 has 15 amino acids. Germline V gives CDR1 SQVTM, CDR2 ANQGSEA. The DNA for the CDR3 is TGCAGCGTTGATCCGTGGGACACCTCCCAAGAGACCCAGTACTTC. Its protein is CSVDPWDTSQETQYF.

This rearrangement joins TRBV2 to TRBJ2-7; D is undetermined. The CDR3 covers 15 residues. Germline CDR1 is SNHLY and CDR2 is FYNNEI. The V end lost 1 base, the J end lost 0 bases, and 10 bases lay between the germline ends. CDR3 sequence (DNA): TGTGCCAGCAGTGAAGACAGTAATCTCTCCTACGAGCAGTACTTC. Protein sequence: CASSEDSNLSYEQYF.

This clonotype was observed a handful of times. The rearrangement joins TRBV20-1 to TRBJ2-2, with D perhaps given as TRBD1 or TRBD2 (5 bases each). With 0 bases removed from V and 6 bases from J, the gap between germline ends came to 14 bases. Germline V gives CDR1 DFQATT, CDR2 SNEGSKA (reference sequence). The CDR3 has 15 residues. This CDR3 reads CSARDLRQGAGELFF. Written as DNA, the CDR3 is TGCAGTGCTAGAGATCTGCGTCAGGGAGCCGGGGAGCTGTTTTTT.